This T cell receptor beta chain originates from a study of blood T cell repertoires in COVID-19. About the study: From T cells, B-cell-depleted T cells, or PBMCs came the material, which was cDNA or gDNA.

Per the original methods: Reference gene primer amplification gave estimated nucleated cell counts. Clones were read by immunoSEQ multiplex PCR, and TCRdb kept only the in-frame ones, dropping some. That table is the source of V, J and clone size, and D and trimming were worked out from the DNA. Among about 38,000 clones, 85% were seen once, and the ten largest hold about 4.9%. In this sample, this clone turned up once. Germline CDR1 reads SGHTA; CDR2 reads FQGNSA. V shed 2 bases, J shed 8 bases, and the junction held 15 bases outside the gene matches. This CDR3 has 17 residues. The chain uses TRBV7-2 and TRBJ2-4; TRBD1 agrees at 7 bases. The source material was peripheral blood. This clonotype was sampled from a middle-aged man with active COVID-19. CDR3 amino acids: CASSLLGAGGLKDIQYF. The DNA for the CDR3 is TGTGCCAGCAGCTTATTGGGGGCAGGGGGATTAAAGGACATTCAGTACTTC.